Listed here is a single T cell receptor (beta chain). This clonotype was detected ten times or more. This clone's antigen is unknown. It has no much larger one-base neighbor in the sample; base qualities were not kept. The label giving this sample's treatment or condition can be read as: live attenuated yellow fever vaccine strain. A standard Ficoll-Paque protocol was used to isolate PBMCs from peripheral blood. Dynabeads CD4 and CD8 positive selection kits were used to isolate the CD4 and CD8 T-cell fractions. TriZol was used to extract RNA from bulk PBMCs, from CD4 and CD8 fractions, and from dextramer-positive and dextramer-negative fractions. TCR cDNA was synthesized by 5'RACE template switching, which introduced a universal primer site and unique molecular identifiers. Priming for cDNA synthesis came from both the TCR alpha and TCR beta constant segments. Library amplification used two PCR steps, and the second PCR step added sample barcodes and sequencing adapters. Sequencing of libraries was performed on Illumina HiSeq 2500 (2x100 bp) or NovaSeq (2x150 bp). Per the source publication's procedure: MIGEC handled demultiplexing of reads and collapsing into UMI consensus sequences, while MiXCR performed V(D)J alignment. Vaccine-responding clonotypes were identified with edgeR using replicate PBMC samples, with FDR below 0.01 and a log2 fold change above 5 up to day 15 being required. Bulk clonotypes were assigned CD4 or CD8 identity according to which sequenced CD4 or CD8 repertoire held them at higher abundance. TCRdb handled the public reads itself, with Q25 trimming in fastp and clone calling in MiXCR, and kept productive beta chains. Identical CDR3 protein sequences are pooled into one entry, listed with their most common genes and DNA. None of the V and J calls come from the authors' own analysis; TCRdb made them. This sample lists over 110,000 distinct CDR3 sequences; 7.7% were detected once. Jointly, the top ten make up under 0.85% of the sample.

These data originate in a study of T cells after yellow fever vaccination (dated by TCRdb to the late 2010s). About the study as a whole: Libraries from fractions with low cell numbers were prepared with the SMART-Seq v4 Ultra Low Input RNA kit. The cohort comprised two healthy male donors, one aged 18 to 30 and one aged 30 to 40 years. Blood samples were taken at several timepoints before and after primary and secondary immunization, and bulk PBMC replicates and cell subsets were isolated. To follow T-cell clones before and after both primary and booster YFV17D yellow fever vaccination, bulk TCR alpha and beta repertoires underwent longitudinal sequencing.

CDR3 length: 15 amino acids, cysteine to phenylalanine. Of the read, only the CDR3 DNA is kept; its 45 bases are in frame from base 1. Via the germline V gene (reference sequence), CDR1 is LNHDA and CDR2 SQIVND. V trim: 6 bases; J trim: 6 bases; unmatched bases: 6. Here is what the overall study found, with its caveats: Only a couple of donors were included in the study, so the extent to which the findings can be generalized is limited. Because abundant contaminating clonotypes from the bulk population could be contained in FACS-sorted repertoires, computational filtering was required. The secondary T-cell response was weaker than the primary response but faster, peaking on day 5 instead of day 15. A small fraction of clonotypes appeared in both the CD4 and CD8 compartments, likely as a result of convergent recombination. After the booster, most clones that had expanded after primary vaccination were detected again (around 96% of CD4 and around 88% of CD8), suggesting broad maintenance of memory.

The origin of this receptor is a man aged 25-45 years who received the YFV17D yellow fever vaccine. Recombination linked TRBV19 to TRBJ2-1, with 12 middle bases fitting TRBD2. Sequencing used CD4+ T cells sorted from PBMCs, obtained 5 days after the yellow fever booster vaccination. The nucleotide sequence is TGTGCCAGTAGCCCTAGCGGGAGGGGTACCAATGAGCAGTTCTTC. Translated, it gives CASSPSGRGTNEQFF.